Shown below are 10 T cell receptor beta chains from a single sample sequenced in a study of CD8 T cells in Susac syndrome. An input of roughly 0.45 to 1 ug of RNA was subjected to reverse transcription using random hexamers. TCRdb re-analysed the immunoSEQ multiplex PCR reads in MiXCR, keeping a single row per CDR3 protein. The sample lists 240,000 or so distinct CDR3 sequences, roughly 95% occurring once. Sequencing was carried out using CD4+ T cells from PBMCs. These receptors were collected from a human donor with Susac syndrome.

This clonotype was observed once. The chain combines TRBV10-3 with TRBJ1-2; D is unresolved. The CDR3 contains 14 residues. Germline V gives CDR1 ENHRY, CDR2 SYGVKD. The V and J ends lost 4 bases and 8 bases respectively, with 17 bases between them. CDR3 sequence (DNA): TGTGCCATCAGTGGGGTAGTATCCTTGAAGGGCTACACCTTC. Its protein product is CAISGVVSLKGYTF.

The J gene is TRBJ2-5, the V gene TRBV18; D is uncertain. Trimming pared 1 base from V and 3 bases from J, leaving 6 bases between. The germline V gene has CDR1 KGHSH and CDR2 LQKENI. CDR3 length: 13 amino acids. CDR3 in DNA: TGTGCCAGCTCACCACAGAGAGAAGAGACCCAGTACTTC. Translation: CASSPQREETQYF.

The V gene is TRBV9, the J gene TRBJ2-1; 7 bases line up with TRBD2. CDR1 and CDR2 (germline): SGDLS, YYNGEE. This CDR3 is 18 amino acids long. V lost 0 bases to trimming and J lost 0 bases; unmatched junction nucleotides: 9. For the CDR3, the DNA is TGTGCCAGCAGCGTAGTCGGGAGGCCGTCGAGCTCCTACAATGAGCAGTTCTTC. It encodes CASSVVGRPSSSYNEQFF.

V is TRBV9 and J is TRBJ2-1; D might be TRBD1 or TRBD2, each matching 6 bases. Germline CDR1 and CDR2: SGDLS and YYNGEE. V was cut by 1 base and J by 3 bases, with 14 bases left in between. The CDR3 sequence is 16 residues long. The CDR3, as DNA: TGTGCCAGCAGCGTAAGGGGGGATGGGCTCTACAATGAGCAGTTCTTC. It is translated as CASSVRGDGLYNEQFF.

J is TRBJ1-3 and V is TRBV3-1, with 7 bases identical to TRBD1. From germline, CDR1 is LGHDT and CDR2 YNNKEL (reference sequence). The CDR3 runs 13 residues. The ends lost 6 bases at V and 4 bases at J; junction bases unmatched: 3. CDR3 in amino acids: CASRRQGGNTIYF. In nucleotides, the CDR3 is TGTGCCAGCAGAAGACAGGGCGGAAACACCATATATTTT.

About this clonotype: The junction departs from germline at one end; a sequencing error may be responsible. The J gene is TRBJ1-2, the V gene TRBV4-1, with 7 nucleotides matching TRBD1. This CDR3 region has 13 residues. CDR1 MGHRA and CDR2 YSYEKL come from the germline V gene. The DNA for the CDR3 is TGCGCCAGCAGAAAAACAGGGGACTATGGCCACACCTTC. Translating it yields CASRKTGDYGHTF.

The V call is TRBV9, the J call TRBJ2-2; D may be TRBD2 (6 bases). V lost 4 bases to trimming and J lost 4 bases, with 14 bases between them. The CDR3 totals 15 residues. Germline V gene lookup returns CDR1 SGDLS and CDR2 YYNGEE. In DNA form, the CDR3 reads TGTGCCAGCAGCACACGGGACTCGTTCACCGGGGAGCTGTTTTTT. The encoded protein is CASSTRDSFTGELFF.

V is TRBV19 and J is TRBJ1-5; no firm D call. This CDR3 is 15 amino acids long. The germline CDR1 and CDR2 sequences are LNHDA and SQIVND (reference sequence). V was trimmed by 6 bases and J by 0 bases, leaving 12 bases between them. The CDR3 loop reads CASRRGGFSNQPQHF. The CDR3 DNA reads TGTGCCAGTAGACGGGGAGGATTTAGCAATCAGCCCCAGCATTTT. Supplemented by reference TRBV19 and TRBJ1-5, the full variable domain reads DGGITQSPKYLFRKEGQNVTLSCEQNLNHDAMYWYRQDPGQGLRLIYYSQIVNDFQKGDIAEGYSVSREKKESFPLTVTSAQKNPTAFYLCASRRGGFSNQPQHFGDGTRLSIL.

With regard to this clonotype: One end of the junction is discordant with germline, which a read error may explain. The gene calls are TRBV20-1 and TRBJ2-1, with D perhaps matching TRBD2 (5 bases). Germline V CDR1 and CDR2: DFQATT, SNEGSKA (reference sequence). The CDR3 covers 14 residues. CDR3: CSAMVRGSYKEQFF. In DNA, the CDR3 is TGCAGTGCTATGGTCCGGGGTTCGTACAAAGAGCAGTTCTTC.

The rearrangement links TRBV20-1 to TRBJ2-5, with 10 bases that match TRBD2. V was pared by 3 bases and J by 4 bases, with 8 bases of the junction left unmatched. This CDR3 contains 15 residues. CDR1 and CDR2 (germline): DFQATT, SNEGSKA (reference sequence). The CDR3 bases are TGCAGTGCTAGCCTACCTAGCGGGAGAGCAGAGACCCAGTACTTC. Protein product: CSASLPSGRAETQYF.